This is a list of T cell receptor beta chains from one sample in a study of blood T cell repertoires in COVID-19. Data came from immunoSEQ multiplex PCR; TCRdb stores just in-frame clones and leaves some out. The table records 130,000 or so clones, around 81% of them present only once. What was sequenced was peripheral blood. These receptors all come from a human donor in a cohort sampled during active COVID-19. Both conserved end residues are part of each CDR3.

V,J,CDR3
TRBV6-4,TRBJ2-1,CASSEGSASGLGDNEQFF
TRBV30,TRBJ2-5,CAWSVLEDLQETQYF
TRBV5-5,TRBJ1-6,CASSSGESSYNSPLHF
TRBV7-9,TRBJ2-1,CASSLAQGAEYEQFF
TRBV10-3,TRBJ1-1,CAIRAPNTEAFF
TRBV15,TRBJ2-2,CATSFSYPNTGELFF
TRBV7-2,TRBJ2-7,CASSALDRSREQYF
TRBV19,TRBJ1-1,CASSEIRGFNTEAFF
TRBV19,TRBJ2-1,CASSILSGSSYNEQFF
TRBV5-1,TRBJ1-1,CASSSDRYTEAFF
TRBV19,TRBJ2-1,CASSRIAGGNYNEQFF
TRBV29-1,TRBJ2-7,CSVVRDRGREQYF
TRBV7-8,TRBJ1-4,CASSSNTGQALRIRGKLFF
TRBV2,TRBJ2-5,CASSRLAGVAETQYF
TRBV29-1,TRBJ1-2,CSVRKGDNYGYTF
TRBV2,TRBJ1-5,CASSAIGEGKNQPQHF
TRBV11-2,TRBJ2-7,CASSSVDRGPVYEQYF
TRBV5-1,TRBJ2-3,CATLVRGGTNLDTQYF
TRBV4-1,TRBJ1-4,CASSQNPQLATNEKLFF
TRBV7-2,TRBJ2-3,CASSQTRVGWHTQYF
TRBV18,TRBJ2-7,CASSPRDNEPREQYF
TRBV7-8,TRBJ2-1,CASSLVGSYRISSYNEQFF
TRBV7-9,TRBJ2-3,CASSPELSTDTQYF
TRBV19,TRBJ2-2,CASSAFSGRGTGELFF
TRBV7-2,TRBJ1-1,CASSLLRGNTEAFF
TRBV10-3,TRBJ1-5,CAISGGLGNQPQHF
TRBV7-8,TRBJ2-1,CASSSGDWTSGTYNEQFF
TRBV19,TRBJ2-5,CASSIGLDRETQYF
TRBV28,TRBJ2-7,CASTPGRQIYEQYF
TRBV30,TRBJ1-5,CAWSGLQGGNQPQHF
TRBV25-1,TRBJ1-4,CASSERTGSGNEKLFF
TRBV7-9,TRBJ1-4,CASSLTPGQGSSNEKLFF
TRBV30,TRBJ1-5,CAWSVYSNQPQHF
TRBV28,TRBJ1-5,CASSLGPGINQPQHF
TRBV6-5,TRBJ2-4,CASKTYPKNIQYF
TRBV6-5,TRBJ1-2,CASNPRRSVQDGYTF
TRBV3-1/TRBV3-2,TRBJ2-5,CASSQEGGKTQYF
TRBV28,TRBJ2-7,CASSRLGLGLAGVGEQYF
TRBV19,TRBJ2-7,CASSTRLAGSYEQYF
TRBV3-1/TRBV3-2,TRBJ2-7,CASSQERGLTYEQYF
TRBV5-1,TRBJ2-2,CASSLNVAGENTGELFF
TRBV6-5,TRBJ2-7,CACRGSSYEQYF
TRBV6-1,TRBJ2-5,CASSEVLESGVTQYF
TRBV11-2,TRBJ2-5,CASSLGAGHQETQYF
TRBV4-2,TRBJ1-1,CASSQGGGDTNEAFF
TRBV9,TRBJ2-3,CASSVGTSGAPDTQYF